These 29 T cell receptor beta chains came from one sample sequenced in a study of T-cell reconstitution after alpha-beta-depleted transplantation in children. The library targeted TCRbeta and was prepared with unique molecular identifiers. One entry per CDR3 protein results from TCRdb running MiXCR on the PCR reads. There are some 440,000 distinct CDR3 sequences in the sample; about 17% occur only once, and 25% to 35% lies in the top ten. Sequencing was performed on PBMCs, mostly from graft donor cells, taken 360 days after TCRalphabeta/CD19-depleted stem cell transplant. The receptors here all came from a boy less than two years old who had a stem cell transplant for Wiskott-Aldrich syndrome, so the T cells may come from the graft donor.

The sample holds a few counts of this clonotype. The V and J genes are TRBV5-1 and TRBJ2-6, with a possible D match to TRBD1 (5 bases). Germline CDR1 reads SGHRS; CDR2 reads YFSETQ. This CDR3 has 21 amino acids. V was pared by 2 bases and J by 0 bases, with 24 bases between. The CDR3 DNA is TGCGCCAGCAGCTTTAATATCTTTTCGCAAGGGGCCGTCTCTGGGGCCAACGTCCTGACTTTC. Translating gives CASSFNIFSQGAVSGANVLTF.

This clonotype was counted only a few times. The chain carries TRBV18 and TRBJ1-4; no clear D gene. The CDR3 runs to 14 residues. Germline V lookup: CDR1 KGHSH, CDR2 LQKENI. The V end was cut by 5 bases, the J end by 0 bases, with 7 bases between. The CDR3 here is CASSGSATNEKLFF. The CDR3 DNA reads TGTGCCAGCTCAGGTTCGGCAACTAATGAAAAACTGTTTTTT.

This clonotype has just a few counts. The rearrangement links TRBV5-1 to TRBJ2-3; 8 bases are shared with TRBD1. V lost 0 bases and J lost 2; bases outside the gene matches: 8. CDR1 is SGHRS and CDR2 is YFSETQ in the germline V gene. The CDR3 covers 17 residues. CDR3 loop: CASSLVGQGVPTDTQYF. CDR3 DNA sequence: TGCGCCAGCAGCTTGGTAGGACAGGGTGTACCCACAGATACGCAGTATTTT.

CDR3 nucleotides: TGTGCCAGCAGCAAAAGCCCGTTTTCCTACGAGCAGTACTTC. Encoded protein: CASSKSPFSYEQYF. The chain recombines TRBV4-2 with TRBJ2-7; D call uncertain. The CDR3 contains 14 residues. Trimming pared 5 bases from V and 1 base from J, leaving 12 bases between. The V gene's germline CDR1 is LGHNA and CDR2 YNFKEQ.

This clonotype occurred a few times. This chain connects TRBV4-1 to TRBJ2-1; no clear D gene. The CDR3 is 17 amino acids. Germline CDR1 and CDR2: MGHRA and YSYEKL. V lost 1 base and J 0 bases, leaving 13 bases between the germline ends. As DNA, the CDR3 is TGCGCCAGCAGCCAAGGCTTAGACTGGAGCTCCTACAATGAGCAGTTCTTC. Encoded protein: CASSQGLDWSSYNEQFF.

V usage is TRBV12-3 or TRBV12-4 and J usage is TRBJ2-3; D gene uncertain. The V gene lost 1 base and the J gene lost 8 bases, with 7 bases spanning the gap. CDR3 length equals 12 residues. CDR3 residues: CASSLVATTQYF. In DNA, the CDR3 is TGTGCCAGCAGTTTAGTGGCCACTACGCAGTATTTT.

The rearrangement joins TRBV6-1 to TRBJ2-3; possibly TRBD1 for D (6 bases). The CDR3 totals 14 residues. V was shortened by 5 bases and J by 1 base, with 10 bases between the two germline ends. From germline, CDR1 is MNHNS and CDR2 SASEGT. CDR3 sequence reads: CASSPQGGTDTQYF. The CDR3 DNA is TGTGCCAGCAGTCCACAGGGAGGCACAGATACGCAGTATTTT.

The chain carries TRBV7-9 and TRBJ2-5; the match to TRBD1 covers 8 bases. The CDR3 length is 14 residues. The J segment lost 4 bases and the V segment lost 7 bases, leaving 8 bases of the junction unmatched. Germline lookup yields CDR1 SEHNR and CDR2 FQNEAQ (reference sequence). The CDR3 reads CASTRFQGAETQYF. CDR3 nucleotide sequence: TGTGCCAGCACCAGGTTCCAGGGGGCAGAGACCCAGTACTTC. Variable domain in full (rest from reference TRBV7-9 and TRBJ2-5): DTGVSQNPRHKITKRGQNVTFRCDPISEHNRLYWYRQTLGQGPEFLTYFQNEAQLEKSRLLSDRFSAERPKGSFSTLEIQRTEQGDSAMYLCASTRFQGAETQYFGPGTRLLVL.

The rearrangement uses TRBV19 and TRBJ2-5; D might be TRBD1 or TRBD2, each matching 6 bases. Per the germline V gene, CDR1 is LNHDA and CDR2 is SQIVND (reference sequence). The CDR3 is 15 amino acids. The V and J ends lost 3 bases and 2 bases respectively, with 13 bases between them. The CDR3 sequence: CASSIQTGRQETQYF. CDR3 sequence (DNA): TGTGCCAGTAGTATTCAAACAGGGAGGCAAGAGACCCAGTACTTC.

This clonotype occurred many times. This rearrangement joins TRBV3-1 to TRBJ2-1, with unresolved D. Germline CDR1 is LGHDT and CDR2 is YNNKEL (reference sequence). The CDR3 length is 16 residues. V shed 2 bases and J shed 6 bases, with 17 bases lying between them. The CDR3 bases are TGTGCCAGCAGCCAACTGCTGGGAAGATCGGTCAATGAGCAGTTCTTC. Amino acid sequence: CASSQLLGRSVNEQFF.

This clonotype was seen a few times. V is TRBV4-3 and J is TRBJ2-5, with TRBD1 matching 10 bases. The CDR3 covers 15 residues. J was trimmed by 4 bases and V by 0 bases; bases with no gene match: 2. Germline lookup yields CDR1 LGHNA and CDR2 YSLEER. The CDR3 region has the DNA TGCGCCAGCAGCCAAGAGACAGGGGGCGTAGAGACCCAGTACTTC. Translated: CASSQETGGVETQYF.

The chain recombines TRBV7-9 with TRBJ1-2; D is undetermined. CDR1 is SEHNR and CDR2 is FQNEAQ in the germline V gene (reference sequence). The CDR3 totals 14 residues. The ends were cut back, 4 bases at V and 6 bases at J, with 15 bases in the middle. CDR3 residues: CASSSDGRKDGYTF. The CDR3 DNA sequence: TGTGCCAGCAGCTCAGACGGCCGGAAGGATGGCTACACCTTC.

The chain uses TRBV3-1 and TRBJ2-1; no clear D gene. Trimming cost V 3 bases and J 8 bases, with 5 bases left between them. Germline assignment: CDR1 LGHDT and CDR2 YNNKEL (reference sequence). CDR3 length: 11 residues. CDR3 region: CASSHGDEQFF. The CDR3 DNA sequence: TGTGCCAGCAGCCATGGGGATGAGCAGTTCTTC.

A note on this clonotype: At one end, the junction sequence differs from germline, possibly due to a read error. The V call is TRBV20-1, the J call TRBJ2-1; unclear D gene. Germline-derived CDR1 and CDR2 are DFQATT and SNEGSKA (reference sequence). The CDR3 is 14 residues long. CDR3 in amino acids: CSARARSSYNEQFF. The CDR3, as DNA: TGCAGTGCAAGAGCTAGGAGCTCCTACAATGAGCAGTTCTTC.

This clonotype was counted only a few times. The DNA of the CDR3 is TGTGCCAGCAGTTTACGGGCGTGGGCAAATGAGCAGTTCTTC. It translates to CASSLRAWANEQFF. This rearrangement joins TRBV27 to TRBJ2-1; D is undetermined. CDR3 length equals 14 residues. V was clipped by 2 bases and J by 7 bases, with 12 bases between them. CDR1 and CDR2 from the germline V gene are MNHEY and SMNVEV (reference sequence).

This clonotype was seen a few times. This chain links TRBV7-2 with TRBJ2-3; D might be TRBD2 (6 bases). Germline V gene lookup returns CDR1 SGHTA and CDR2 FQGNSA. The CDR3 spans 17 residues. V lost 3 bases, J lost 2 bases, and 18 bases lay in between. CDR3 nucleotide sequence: TGTGCCAGCAGCTTTATAGGGTGGGAGGCTAACACAGATACGCAGTATTTT. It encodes CASSFIGWEANTDTQYF.

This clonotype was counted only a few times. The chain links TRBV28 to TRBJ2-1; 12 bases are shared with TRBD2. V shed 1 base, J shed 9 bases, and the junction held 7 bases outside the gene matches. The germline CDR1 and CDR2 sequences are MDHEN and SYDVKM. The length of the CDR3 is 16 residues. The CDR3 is CASSLSRTSGESEQFF. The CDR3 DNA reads TGTGCCAGCAGTTTATCCCGGACTAGCGGGGAGTCTGAGCAGTTCTTC.

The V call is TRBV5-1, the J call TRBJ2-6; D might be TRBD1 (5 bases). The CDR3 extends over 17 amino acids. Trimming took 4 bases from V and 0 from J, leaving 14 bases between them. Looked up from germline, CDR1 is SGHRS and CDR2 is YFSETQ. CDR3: CASSPDSVNSGANVLTF. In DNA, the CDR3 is TGCGCCAGCAGCCCAGACAGCGTTAACTCTGGGGCCAACGTCCTGACTTTC. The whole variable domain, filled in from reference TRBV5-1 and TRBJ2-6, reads KAGVTQTPRYLIKTRGQQVTLSCSPISGHRSVSWYQQTPGQGLQFLFEYFSETQRNKGNFPGRFSGRQFSNSRSEMNVSTLELGDSALYLCASSPDSVNSGANVLTFGAGSRLTVL.

CDR3 DNA: TGTGCCAGCAGCTCCTATAGCGTCTACGAGCAGTACTTC. Amino acids: CASSSYSVYEQYF. The genes are TRBV11-2 and TRBJ2-7; D perhaps matches TRBD2 (5 bases). Per the germline V gene, CDR1 is SGHAT and CDR2 is FQNNGV. V lost 4 bases and J 3 bases, leaving 10 bases between the germline ends. This CDR3 is built from 13 residues.

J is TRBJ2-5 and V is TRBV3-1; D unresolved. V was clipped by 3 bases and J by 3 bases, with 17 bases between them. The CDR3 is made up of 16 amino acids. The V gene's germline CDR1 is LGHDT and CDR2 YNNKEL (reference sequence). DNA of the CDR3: TGTGCCAGCAGCCACGAAAGGTGGAGTAGGAAAGAGACCCAGTACTTC. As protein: CASSHERWSRKETQYF.

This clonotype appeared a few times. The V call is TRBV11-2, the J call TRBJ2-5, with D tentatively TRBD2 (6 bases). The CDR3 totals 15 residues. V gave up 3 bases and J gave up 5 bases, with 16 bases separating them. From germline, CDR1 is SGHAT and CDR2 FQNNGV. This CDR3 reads CASSFSTAGRETQYF. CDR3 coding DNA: TGTGCCAGCAGCTTTAGTACGGCGGGAAGGGAGACCCAGTACTTC.

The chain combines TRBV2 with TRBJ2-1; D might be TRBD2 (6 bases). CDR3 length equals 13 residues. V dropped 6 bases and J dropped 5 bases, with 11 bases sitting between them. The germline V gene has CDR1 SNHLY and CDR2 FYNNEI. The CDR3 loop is CASRLRGDNEQFF. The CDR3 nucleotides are TGTGCCAGCAGATTACGCGGGGACAATGAGCAGTTCTTC.

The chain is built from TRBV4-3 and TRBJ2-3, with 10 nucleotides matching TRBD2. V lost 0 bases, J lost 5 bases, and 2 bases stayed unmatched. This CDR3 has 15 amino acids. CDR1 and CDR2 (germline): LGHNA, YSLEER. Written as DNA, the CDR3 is TGCGCCAGCAGCCAAGATCTAGCGGGAGAAGATACGCAGTATTTT. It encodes CASSQDLAGEDTQYF.

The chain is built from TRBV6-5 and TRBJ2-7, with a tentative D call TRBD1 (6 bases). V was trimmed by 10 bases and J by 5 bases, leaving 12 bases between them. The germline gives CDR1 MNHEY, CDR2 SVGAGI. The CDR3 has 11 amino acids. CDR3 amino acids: CATARGHEQYF. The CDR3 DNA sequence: TGTGCCACCGCCAGGGGCCACGAGCAGTACTTC.

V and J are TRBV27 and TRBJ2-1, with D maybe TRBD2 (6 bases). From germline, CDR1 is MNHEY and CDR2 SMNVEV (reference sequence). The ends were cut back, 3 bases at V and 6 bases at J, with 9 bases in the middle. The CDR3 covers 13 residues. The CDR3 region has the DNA TGTGCCAGCAGTTTTCGGGGGTCCAATGAGCAGTTCTTC. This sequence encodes CASSFRGSNEQFF.

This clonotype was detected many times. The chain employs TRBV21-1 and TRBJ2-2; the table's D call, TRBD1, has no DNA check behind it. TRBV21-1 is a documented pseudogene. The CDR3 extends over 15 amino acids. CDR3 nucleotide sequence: TGTGCCAGCAGCAAAAACCTCAGGGGGAGCGGGGAGCTGTTTTTT. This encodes CASSKNLRGSGELFF.

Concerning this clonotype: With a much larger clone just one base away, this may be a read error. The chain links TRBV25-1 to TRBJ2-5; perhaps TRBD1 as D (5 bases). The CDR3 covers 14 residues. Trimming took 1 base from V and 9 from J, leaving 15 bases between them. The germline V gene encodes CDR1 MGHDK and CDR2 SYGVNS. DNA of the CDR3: TGTGCCAGCAGTGAATTTAAGATTGGGGCGGCCCAGTACTTC. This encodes CASSEFKIGAAQYF. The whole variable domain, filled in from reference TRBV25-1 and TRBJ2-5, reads EADIYQTPRYLVIGTGKKITLECSQTMGHDKMYWYQQDPGMELHLIHYSYGVNSTEKGDLSSESTVSRIRTEHFPLTLESARPSHTSQYLCASSEFKIGAAQYFGPGTRLLVL.

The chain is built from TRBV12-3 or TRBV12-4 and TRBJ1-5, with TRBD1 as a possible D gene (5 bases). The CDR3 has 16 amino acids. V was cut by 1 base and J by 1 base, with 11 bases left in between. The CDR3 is CASSLESGRSNQPQHF. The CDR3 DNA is TGTGCCAGCAGTTTAGAATCGGGGCGAAGCAATCAGCCCCAGCATTTT.

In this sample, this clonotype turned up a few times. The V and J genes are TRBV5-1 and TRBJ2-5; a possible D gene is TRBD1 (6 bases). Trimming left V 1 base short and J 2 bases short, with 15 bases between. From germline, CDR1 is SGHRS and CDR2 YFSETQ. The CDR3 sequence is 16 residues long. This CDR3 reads CASSLPLDSEQETQYF. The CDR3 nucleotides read TGCGCCAGCAGCTTGCCCTTGGACAGTGAGCAAGAGACCCAGTACTTC.